The 12 T cell receptor beta chains in this list originate from one sample, sequenced in a study of blood T cell repertoires in COVID-19. Data came from immunoSEQ multiplex PCR; TCRdb stores just in-frame clones and leaves some out. This sample has tens of thousands of clones, with roughly 80% found just once. What was sequenced was peripheral blood. Source of these receptors: an elderly woman with active or convalescent COVID-19.

V and J are TRBV7-3 and TRBJ2-2; 9 bases align to TRBD2. J was trimmed by 2 bases and V by 2 bases; bases with no gene match: 6. The CDR3 runs to 17 residues. Germline V gene sequence: CDR1 SGHTA, CDR2 FQGTGA. The CDR3 spells CASSLLASGANTGELFF. In DNA form, the CDR3 reads TGTGCCAGCAGCTTACTGGCTAGCGGGGCCAACACCGGGGAGCTGTTTTTT.

The chain couples TRBV28 to TRBJ2-6, with D tentatively TRBD1 (6 bases). Trimming stripped 5 bases from V and 4 bases from J, with 15 bases between. The CDR3 length is 16 residues. Per the germline V gene, CDR1 is MDHEN and CDR2 is SYDVKM. This chain's CDR3 is CASSPGTTSGANVLTF. The DNA of the CDR3 is TGTGCCAGCAGTCCGGGGACAACCTCCGGGGCCAACGTCCTGACTTTC.

The chain is built from TRBV5-1 and TRBJ2-3; 12 bases are a match to TRBD2. V was clipped by 0 bases and J by 2 bases; unmatched bases: 4. The CDR3 is made up of 17 amino acids. Germline V gives CDR1 SGHRS, CDR2 YFSETQ. CDR3 coding DNA: TGCGCCAGCAGCTTGGACGGACTAGCGGGGATCACAGATACGCAGTATTTT. It is translated as CASSLDGLAGITDTQYF.

This clone has a single count. The rearrangement links TRBV18 to TRBJ1-2; TRBD1 agrees at 7 bases. The CDR3 extends over 15 amino acids. Germline CDR1 is KGHSH and CDR2 is LQKENI. The trim removed 0 bases at V and 4 bases at J, leaving 5 bases unmatched. The CDR3 here is CASSPPGQPTYGYTF. The CDR3, as DNA: TGTGCCAGCTCACCACCGGGACAGCCCACCTATGGCTACACCTTC.

The J gene is TRBJ1-6, the V gene TRBV14; perhaps TRBD1 as D (5 bases). The CDR3 runs to 14 residues. Germline V CDR1 and CDR2: SGHDN, FVKESK. Trimming left V 1 base short and J 11 bases short, with 12 bases between. CDR3 sequence (DNA): TGTGCCAGCAGCCAAGCTGGGGGGACCCCACCCCTCCACTTT. Its translation is CASSQAGGTPPLHF.

The genes are TRBV18 and TRBJ2-1; 7 bases match TRBD1. J lost 7 bases, V lost 2 bases, and 2 bases had no gene match. The CDR3 is 13 amino acids. Germline-derived CDR1 and CDR2 are KGHSH and LQKENI. CDR3 sequence reads: CASSPSTGNEQFF. The DNA for the CDR3 is TGTGCCAGCTCACCATCGACAGGGAATGAGCAGTTCTTC.

V is TRBV11-2 and J is TRBJ2-2; 10 bases map to TRBD2. Germline CDR1 is SGHAT and CDR2 is FQNNGV. Unmatched junction bases numbered 10, after V lost 5 bases and J lost 4 bases. The CDR3 covers 17 residues. CDR3 sequence: CASSRQAGGPSTGELFF. The CDR3 region has the DNA TGTGCCAGCAGCCGCCAAGCGGGGGGGCCGAGCACCGGGGAGCTGTTTTTT.

J is TRBJ2-1 and V is TRBV18; 10 bases match TRBD1. The CDR3 runs 14 residues. Germline CDR1 reads KGHSH; CDR2 reads LQKENI. J lost 5 bases, V lost 5 bases, and 3 bases had no gene match. The CDR3 nucleotides read TGTGCCAGCTCATTGGGACAGGGGCACAATGAGCAGTTCTTC. Its translation is CASSLGQGHNEQFF.

J is TRBJ1-2 and V is TRBV6-5; weak D call: TRBD1 (6 bases). V dropped 4 bases and J dropped 4 bases, with 16 bases sitting between them. The germline V gene encodes CDR1 MNHEY and CDR2 SVGAGI. The CDR3 contains 15 residues. The CDR3 bases are TGTGCCAGCAGTTCACAGGGTACTGACCCCTATGGCTACACCTTC. Translation gives CASSSQGTDPYGYTF.

The chain is built from TRBV7-9 and TRBJ1-2; 9 bases align to TRBD1. The CDR3 spans 15 residues. CDR1 is SEHNR, CDR2 FQNEAQ, per germline (reference sequence). The V gene end was trimmed by 5 bases and the J gene end by 2 bases; junction bases not matched to a gene: 6. CDR3 protein: CASSPRTGDNYGYTF. For the CDR3, the DNA is TGTGCCAGCAGCCCCCGGACAGGGGACAACTATGGCTACACCTTC.

The V call is TRBV3-1 (or the pseudogene TRBV3-2), the J call TRBJ2-7; TRBD2 is a possible D gene (6 bases). There are 12 residues in the CDR3. Germline values: CDR1 LGHDT, CDR2 YNNKEL (reference sequence). V was cut by 5 bases and J by 10 bases, with 15 bases left in between. As DNA, the CDR3 is TGTGCCAGCAGCTACGGAACCGGGAGCCAGTACTTC. It yields the protein CASSYGTGSQYF.

This clone was picked up one time. This chain connects TRBV29-1 to TRBJ2-7; D not certain. The CDR3 is made up of 12 amino acids. The germline V gene encodes CDR1 SQVTM and CDR2 ANQGSEA. V lost 4 bases and J lost 1, with 8 bases in between. CDR3 sequence (DNA): TGCAGCGTTGTCGACGGGTCCTACGAGCAGTACTTC. Residues: CSVVDGSYEQYF.